These 19 T cell receptor beta chains came from one sample sequenced in a study of a mutant IDH1 vaccine in newly diagnosed glioma. Time point denoted: week 47, end of study. The investigators gave 300 ug of mutant IDH1 20-mer peptide in each vaccine dose, together with topical imiquimod. Produced via immunoSEQ multiplex PCR; TCRdb's table is partial and in-frame only. The sample yields over 50,000 clones, around three quarters seen once. No cognate antigen is known for these TCRs. Material: PBMCs, obtained from a glioma patient whose treatment included an IDH1 peptide vaccine. These receptors came from a woman in her forties with glioma. Some clones in this sample may be carry-over from other donors' samples.

The chain recombines TRBV10-3 with TRBJ2-3, with TRBD2 identical over 12 bases. The germline CDR1 and CDR2 sequences are ENHRY and SYGVKD. This CDR3 region has 16 residues. The trim removed 4 bases at V and 1 base at J, leaving 3 bases unmatched. CDR3 bases: TGTGCCATCAGTGTGACTAGCGGGAGCGGCACAGATACGCAGTATTTT. Translated: CAISVTSGSGTDTQYF.

In nucleotides, the CDR3 is TGCGCCAGCAGCCTGGGGACTAGCGGACTACAAGAGACCCAGTACTTC. It is translated as CASSLGTSGLQETQYF. The J gene is TRBJ2-5, the V gene TRBV4-3, with 11 bases that match TRBD2. The CDR3 length is 16 residues. V was pared by 4 bases and J by 2 bases, with 6 bases of the junction left unmatched. Per germline, CDR1 LGHNA and CDR2 YSLEER.

V is TRBV15 and J is TRBJ1-1; 7 bases align to TRBD1. Germline V CDR1 and CDR2: LNHNV, YYDKDF (reference sequence). V trimming: 3 bases; J trimming: 4 bases; junction bases outside the gene matches: 11. The CDR3 contains 16 residues. The CDR3 loop reads CATSSPIQGKSTEAFF. As DNA, the CDR3 is TGTGCCACCAGCAGTCCGATACAGGGGAAGAGCACTGAAGCTTTCTTT.

This clone was counted only a few times. This sequence joins TRBV10-1 and TRBJ1-6; D perhaps matches TRBD1 (5 bases). The CDR3 runs 15 residues. Germline CDR1 WNHNN, CDR2 SYGVQD (reference sequence). The V and J ends lost 4 bases and 7 bases respectively, with 14 bases between them. Here the CDR3 DNA reads TGCGCCAGCAGTGCCCGGGACGGATTGAATTCACCCCTCCACTTT. Protein: CASSARDGLNSPLHF.

This clone was recorded a few times. The chain uses TRBV6-5 and TRBJ1-1, with 10 nucleotides matching TRBD1. Germline CDR1 reads MNHEY; CDR2 reads SVGAGI. The CDR3 runs to 13 residues. V was pared by 10 bases and J by 5 bases, with 7 bases of the junction left unmatched. This chain's CDR3 is CATRTGGGTEAFF. Here the CDR3 DNA reads TGTGCCACCAGGACAGGGGGAGGGACTGAAGCTTTCTTT.

The J gene is TRBJ1-1, the V gene TRBV10-2; D possibly corresponds to TRBD1 (6 bases). CDR1 and CDR2 from the germline V gene are WSHSY and SAAADI. V was cut by 5 bases and J by 1 base, with 11 bases left in between. The CDR3 contains 14 residues. CDR3 DNA: TGCGCCAGCAGTCCGGAGGGGGAGAACACTGAAGCTTTCTTT. Translation gives CASSPEGENTEAFF.

This clone was observed a few times. The chain couples TRBV4-1 to TRBJ2-6; D might be TRBD1 (6 bases). Germline V gene sequence: CDR1 MGHRA, CDR2 YSYEKL. This CDR3 region has 19 residues. The V gene lost 0 bases and the J gene lost 3 bases, with 18 bases spanning the gap. The CDR3 DNA sequence: TGCGCCAGCAGCCAAGACCGGGACACCGTTTTGTTTGGGGCCAACGTCCTGACTTTC. Residues: CASSQDRDTVLFGANVLTF.

Here the CDR3 DNA reads TGTGCCAGCTCACTTTCGGGACAGAGAGTCTATGGCTACACCTTC. Amino acids: CASSLSGQRVYGYTF. The chain joins TRBV18 to TRBJ1-2; the match to TRBD1 covers 7 bases. V dropped 4 bases and J dropped 4; count of bases not matched to a gene: 9. Per germline, CDR1 KGHSH and CDR2 LQKENI. This CDR3 has 15 amino acids.

The V call is TRBV10-2, the J call TRBJ2-7; possible D gene TRBD1, 6 bases. V lost 0 bases to trimming and J lost 7 bases, with 13 bases between them. This CDR3 is built from 14 residues. Germline CDR1 reads WSHSY; CDR2 reads SAAADI. The CDR3 loop reads CASSESSRGGEQYF. The CDR3 nucleotides are TGCGCCAGCAGTGAGTCGAGCAGGGGTGGGGAGCAGTACTTC.

The chain recombines TRBV7-8 with TRBJ2-5; TRBD2 aligns across 9 bases. The CDR3 contains 18 residues. Per germline, CDR1 SGHVS and CDR2 FQNEAQ. Germline trimming cut 1 base from V and 4 bases from J; bases unmatched to any gene: 13. CDR3 coding DNA: TGTGCCAGCAGCTTAGGGGTAGCGGGGGCCAACGTTGGAGAGACCCAGTACTTC. Its translation: CASSLGVAGANVGETQYF. Full variable domain (remainder filled in from reference TRBV7-8 and TRBJ2-5): GAGVSQSPRYKVAKRGQDVALRCDPISGHVSLFWYQQALGQGPEFLTYFQNEAQLDKSGLPSDRFFAERPEGSVSTLKIQRTQQEDSAVYLCASSLGVAGANVGETQYFGPGTRLLVL.

In DNA, the CDR3 is TGTGCCAGCCAGGCGGTAGGCGGCTACACCTTC. This codes for CASQAVGGYTF. The rearrangement links TRBV2 to TRBJ1-2; D unresolved. Trimming took off 8 bases at V and 8 bases at J, with 12 bases between the two ends. Germline assignment: CDR1 SNHLY and CDR2 FYNNEI. The CDR3 loop spans 11 amino acids.

This sequence joins TRBV20-1 and TRBJ1-2; D remains unclear. The V end lost 0 bases, the J end lost 8 bases, and 7 bases lay between the germline ends. The CDR3 has 11 amino acids. CDR1 is DFQATT and CDR2 is SNEGSKA in the germline V gene (reference sequence). CDR3 DNA sequence: TGCAGTGCTAGAGAGGAACCAGGCTACACCTTC. Translated, it gives CSAREEPGYTF.

In DNA, the CDR3 is TGTGCCACCAGCAGAGATCAACAGGCCGATACGCAGTATTTT. Amino acids: CATSRDQQADTQYF. The rearrangement uses TRBV15 and TRBJ2-3; possibly TRBD1 for D (5 bases). The V end lost 0 bases, the J end lost 6 bases, and 10 bases lay between the germline ends. The CDR3 length is 14 residues. Germline V CDR1 and CDR2: LNHNV, YYDKDF (reference sequence).

V and J are TRBV19 and TRBJ1-3, with D tentatively TRBD1 (6 bases). The CDR3 has 15 amino acids. From germline, CDR1 is LNHDA and CDR2 SQIVND (reference sequence). Trimming took off 7 bases at V and 3 bases at J, with 16 bases between the two ends. CDR3 residues: CASTNTGLGGNTIYF. The CDR3 DNA is TGTGCCAGTACCAACACAGGGTTGGGTGGAAACACCATATATTTT.

The V call is TRBV5-4, the J call TRBJ2-2; D is uncertain. CDR1 is SGHNT and CDR2 is YYREEE in the germline V gene (reference sequence). V was cut by 2 bases and J by 2 bases, with 1 base left in between. The CDR3 is 12 residues long. The CDR3 is CASSFNTGELFF. The CDR3 bases are TGTGCCAGCAGCTTTAACACCGGGGAGCTGTTTTTT.

In its sample, this clone was seen a few times. Mismatch with germline at one junction end may stem from a read error. Other DNA sequences in the sample encode the same CDR3. The chain links TRBV29-1 to TRBJ2-5; TRBD2 aligns across 8 bases. This CDR3 contains 14 residues. CDR1 SQVTM and CDR2 ANQGSEA come from the germline V gene. CDR3 sequence reads: CSVVISGVWETQYF. CDR3 DNA: TGTAGCGTTGTAATTAGCGGGGTGTGGGAGACCCAGTACTTC. Supplemented by reference TRBV29-1 and TRBJ2-5, the full variable domain reads SAVISQKPSRDICQRGTSLTIQCQVDSQVTMMFWYRQQPGQSLTLIATANQGSEATYESGFVIDKFPISRPNLTFSTLTVSNMSPEDSSIYLCSVVISGVWETQYFGPGTRLLVL.

This rearrangement joins TRBV7-8 to TRBJ2-1; perhaps TRBD2 as D (5 bases). The CDR3 is 11 residues long. Trimming removed 4 bases from V and 9 bases from J, with 7 bases in between. Germline values: CDR1 SGHVS, CDR2 FQNEAQ. CDR3 protein: CASSSLAEQFF. The CDR3 DNA sequence: TGTGCCAGCAGCTCCCTAGCTGAGCAGTTCTTC.

V usage is TRBV2 and J usage is TRBJ1-2; no clear D. The germline V and J ends were trimmed by 6 bases and 0 bases, with 8 bases remaining between them. Germline V CDR1 and CDR2: SNHLY, FYNNEI. The CDR3 has 13 amino acids. CDR3 protein: CASSRSPNYGYTF. In DNA form, the CDR3 reads TGTGCCAGCAGCCGCAGCCCTAACTATGGCTACACCTTC.

This clone was detected once. V usage is TRBV21-1 and J usage is TRBJ1-1; the D call of TRBD1 is as the table states it, not checked on the DNA. TRBV21-1 is reported as a pseudogene. This CDR3 comprises 16 residues. The CDR3 here is CASILTGGSWDTEAFF. The CDR3 region has the DNA TGTGCCAGCATCCTAACAGGGGGGTCATGGGACACTGAAGCTTTCTTT.